These 20 T cell receptor beta chains originate from one sample sequenced in a study of blood T cell repertoires in COVID-19. Clones were sequenced by immunoSEQ multiplex PCR, and TCRdb holds only the in-frame ones, with some missing. The sample yields nearly 95,000 clones, around 86% seen once. Sequenced sample: peripheral blood. All receptors come from a woman at least 80 years old with acute or convalescent COVID-19.

The chain carries TRBV14 and TRBJ2-1, with D perhaps matching TRBD2 (7 bases). Germline V gene lookup returns CDR1 SGHDN and CDR2 FVKESK. V shed 5 bases and J shed 0 bases, with 20 bases lying between them. The CDR3 is made up of 18 amino acids. CDR3 loop: CASSGTGGGPSSYNEQFF. CDR3 sequence (DNA): TGTGCCAGCAGCGGAACGGGCGGGGGCCCGAGCTCCTACAATGAGCAGTTCTTC. The whole variable domain, remainder taken from reference TRBV14 and TRBJ2-1, is EAGVTQFPSHSVIEKGQTVTLRCDPISGHDNLYWYRRVMGKEIKFLLHFVKESKQDESGMPNNRFLAERTGGTYSTLKVQPAELEDSGVYFCASSGTGGGPSSYNEQFFGPGTRLTVL.

This chain connects TRBV30 to TRBJ1-3, with D possibly TRBD1 on 5 matching bases. Germline CDR1 and CDR2: GTSNPN and SVGIG (reference sequence). The CDR3 has 18 residues. V lost 1 base to trimming and J lost 1 base, with 20 bases between them. DNA for the CDR3: TGTGCCTGGAGTGGGGGGATCGGGGGGGATTATTCTGGAAACACCATATATTTT. Protein sequence: CAWSGGIGGDYSGNTIYF.

The gene calls are TRBV5-6 and TRBJ2-1; 8 bases agree with TRBD1. This CDR3 has 15 amino acids. Germline V gene data show CDR1 as SGHDT and CDR2 as YYEEEE. The ends lost 4 bases at V and 6 bases at J; junction bases unmatched: 9. CDR3: CASSAGQGVVNEQFF. In DNA, the CDR3 is TGTGCCAGCAGCGCCGGACAGGGCGTAGTCAATGAGCAGTTCTTC.

The chain combines TRBV5-1 with TRBJ2-5; 10 bases fit TRBD2. The CDR3 has 13 amino acids. Germline CDR1 SGHRS, CDR2 YFSETQ. V shed 5 bases, J shed 5 bases, and the junction held 3 bases outside the gene matches. The CDR3 reads CASSGSGGETQYF. The CDR3 region has the DNA TGCGCCAGCAGTGGTAGCGGGGGGGAGACCCAGTACTTC.

This chain joins TRBV3-1 (or the pseudogene TRBV3-2) and TRBJ1-6; 8 bases align to TRBD1. V trimming: 3 bases; J trimming: 7 bases; junction bases outside the gene matches: 5. The CDR3 has 15 amino acids. Germline V lookup: CDR1 LGHDT, CDR2 YNNKEL (reference sequence). CDR3: CASSQVGQVNSPLHF. The CDR3 coding sequence is TGTGCCAGCAGCCAGGTGGGACAGGTCAATTCACCCCTCCACTTT.

The V gene is TRBV19, the J gene TRBJ2-2; TRBD1 agrees at 7 bases. This CDR3 contains 11 residues. Germline loops: CDR1 LNHDA, CDR2 SQIVND (reference sequence). The CDR3 nucleotides read TGTGCAGGGGGCGCGGCCGGGGAGCTGTTTTTT. This sequence encodes CAGGAAGELFF.

The J gene is TRBJ2-5, the V gene TRBV18; maybe TRBD1 (6 bases). This CDR3 spans 15 amino acids. The V end was cut by 3 bases, the J end by 5 bases, with 16 bases between. CDR1 is KGHSH and CDR2 is LQKENI in the germline V gene. CDR3: CASSPLGQLGETQYF. The CDR3 DNA follows: TGTGCCAGCTCACCGCTCGGACAGCTTGGGGAGACCCAGTACTTC.

This chain connects TRBV6-6 to TRBJ2-2; the D gene is possibly TRBD1 (5 bases). The CDR3 runs to 15 residues. Looked up from germline, CDR1 is MNHNY and CDR2 is SVGAGI (reference sequence). Trimming pared 2 bases from V and 5 bases from J, leaving 12 bases between. As DNA, the CDR3 is TGTGCCAGCAGTTACCCGACAGCTATTACCGGGGAGCTGTTTTTT. Protein: CASSYPTAITGELFF.

V usage is TRBV6-6 and J usage is TRBJ2-7; 8 nucleotides align to TRBD2. CDR1 is MNHNY, CDR2 SVGAGI, per germline (reference sequence). V lost 8 bases to trimming and J lost 6 bases; unmatched junction nucleotides: 9. The CDR3 covers 13 residues. This CDR3 is CASDPAGVTEQYF. The CDR3 nucleotides are TGTGCCAGCGACCCAGCGGGAGTAACCGAGCAGTACTTC.

The CDR3 protein is CAISPQGASSTDTQYF. The CDR3 DNA reads TGTGCCATCAGTCCCCAGGGGGCGTCAAGCACAGATACGCAGTATTTT. The chain uses TRBV10-3 and TRBJ2-3; 8 bases map to TRBD1. The CDR3 contains 16 residues. CDR1 ENHRY and CDR2 SYGVKD come from the germline V gene. With V trimmed by 5 bases and J by 0 bases, 7 bases remained unmatched.

This chain links TRBV19 with TRBJ2-4, with D tentatively TRBD2 (6 bases). The V and J ends lost 0 bases and 3 bases respectively, with 21 bases between them. This CDR3 has 19 residues. Germline CDR1 reads LNHDA; CDR2 reads SQIVND (reference sequence). CDR3 region: CASSIDPLTFSEGKNIQYF. DNA of the CDR3: TGTGCCAGTAGTATAGATCCATTGACTTTTTCGGAGGGCAAAAACATTCAGTACTTC.

Only a few counts were recorded for this clone. The rearrangement links TRBV6-5 to TRBJ1-1, with D perhaps matching TRBD1 (5 bases). The CDR3 sequence is 15 residues long. The V end lost 2 bases, the J end lost 2 bases, and 12 bases lay between the germline ends. Germline assignment: CDR1 MNHEY and CDR2 SVGAGI. CDR3 region: CASSYGGGLNTEAFF. In DNA, the CDR3 is TGTGCCAGCAGTTACGGGGGGGGTCTTAACACTGAAGCTTTCTTT.

The CDR3 is CAISDPWRPSSYNEQFF. The DNA for the CDR3 is TGTGCCATCAGTGACCCGTGGCGGCCAAGCTCCTACAATGAGCAGTTCTTC. The rearrangement uses TRBV10-3 and TRBJ2-1, with unresolved D. Looked up from germline, CDR1 is ENHRY and CDR2 is SYGVKD. V was shortened by 3 bases and J by 0 bases, with 15 bases between the two germline ends. The CDR3 runs 17 residues.

This clone was counted a few times. The chain recombines TRBV5-1 with TRBJ2-1; 13 positions match TRBD2. Per the germline V gene, CDR1 is SGHRS and CDR2 is YFSETQ. V shed 6 bases and J 6 bases; nucleotides not matched to a gene: 15. This CDR3 region has 18 residues. The CDR3 region is CASNRELLLAGGGNEQFF. For the CDR3, the DNA is TGCGCCAGCAACAGGGAACTCTTACTAGCGGGAGGGGGCAATGAGCAGTTCTTC.

The V gene is TRBV6-2 or TRBV6-3, the J gene TRBJ1-5; D uncertain. This CDR3 is built from 15 residues. The V and J ends lost 2 bases and 0 bases respectively, with 8 bases between them. Per the germline V gene, CDR1 is MNHEY and CDR2 is SVGEGT. This CDR3 reads CASSYRLDSNQPQHF. Written as DNA, the CDR3 is TGTGCCAGCAGTTACCGGCTAGATAGCAATCAGCCCCAGCATTTT.

This clone has a handful of counts. The chain has TRBV9 and TRBJ2-3; the match to TRBD2 covers 7 bases. The germline V gene has CDR1 SGDLS and CDR2 YYNGEE. V shed 1 base, J shed 6 bases, and the junction held 20 bases outside the gene matches. This CDR3 is 19 amino acids long. In DNA form, the CDR3 reads TGTGCCAGCAGCGTAAGTTCCGCGACGGGGAGGGCCCTCGGGGATACGCAGTATTTT. Protein product: CASSVSSATGRALGDTQYF.

The J gene is TRBJ1-1, the V gene TRBV29-1, with D perhaps matching TRBD1 (5 bases). The germline CDR1 and CDR2 sequences are SQVTM and ANQGSEA. The CDR3 has 12 residues. V was cut by 2 bases and J by 5 bases, with 9 bases left in between. CDR3 protein: CSVEQGSTEAFF. The CDR3 nucleotides read TGCAGCGTTGAACAGGGAAGTACTGAAGCTTTCTTT.

Regarding this clone: Additional DNA sequences in this sample encode the identical CDR3. The rearrangement joins TRBV2 to TRBJ2-2; 10 nucleotides line up with TRBD2. The CDR3 is made up of 15 amino acids. Germline-derived CDR1 and CDR2 are SNHLY and FYNNEI. The V segment lost 3 bases and the J segment 6 bases; nucleotides outside the gene matches: 4. CDR3 residues: CASSESGRAAGELFF. In nucleotides, the CDR3 is TGTGCCAGCAGTGAGAGCGGGAGGGCCGCCGGGGAGCTGTTTTTT. The full variable domain, in which reference TRBV2 and TRBJ2-2 provide the parts outside the CDR3, is EPEVTQTPSHQVTQMGQEVILRCVPISNHLYFYWYRQILGQKVEFLVSFYNNEISEKSEIFDDQFSVERPDGSNFTLKIRSTKLEDSAMYFCASSESGRAAGELFFGEGSRLTVL.

The V and J genes are TRBV25-1 and TRBJ2-1; TRBD1 agrees at 9 bases. J gave up 5 bases and V 3 bases, and 8 bases lay outside the gene matches. In germline, CDR1 is MGHDK, CDR2 SYGVNS. The CDR3 spans 16 residues. The CDR3 spells CASSDSPGTGNNEQFF. In DNA form, the CDR3 reads TGTGCCAGCAGTGATAGCCCCGGGACAGGGAACAATGAGCAGTTCTTC.

V gene TRBV3-1 (or the pseudogene TRBV3-2) combines with J gene TRBJ1-1; 8 positions agree with TRBD1. J gave up 5 bases and V 4 bases, and 6 bases lay outside the gene matches. The length of the CDR3 is 14 residues. Germline values: CDR1 LGHDT, CDR2 YNNKEL (reference sequence). The CDR3 DNA follows: TGTGCCAGCAGCCCTACAGGGGGGAGGACTGAAGCTTTCTTT. It codes for CASSPTGGRTEAFF.